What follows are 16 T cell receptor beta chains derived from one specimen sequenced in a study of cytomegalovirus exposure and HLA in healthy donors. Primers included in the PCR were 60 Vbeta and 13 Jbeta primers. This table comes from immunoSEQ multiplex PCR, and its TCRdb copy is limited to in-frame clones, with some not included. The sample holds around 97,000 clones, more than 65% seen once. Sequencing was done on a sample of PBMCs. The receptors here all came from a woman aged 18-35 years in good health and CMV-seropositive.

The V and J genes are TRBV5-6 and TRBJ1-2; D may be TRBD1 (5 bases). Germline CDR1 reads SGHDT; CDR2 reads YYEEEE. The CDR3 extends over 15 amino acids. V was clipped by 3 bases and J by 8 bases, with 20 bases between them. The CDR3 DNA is TGTGCCAGCAGCTGGGGGGAGGGGACTTTCGACGGCTACACCTTC. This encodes CASSWGEGTFDGYTF.

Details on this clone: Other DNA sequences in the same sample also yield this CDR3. The CDR3 loop reads CSVAGTSGADTQYF. In DNA form, the CDR3 reads TGCAGCGTCGCCGGGACTAGCGGCGCAGATACGCAGTATTTT. The chain is built from TRBV29-1 and TRBJ2-3, with TRBD2 matching over 11 bases. Unmatched junction bases numbered 6, after V lost 6 bases and J lost 4 bases. CDR1 and CDR2 from the germline V gene are SQVTM and ANQGSEA. The length of the CDR3 is 14 residues.

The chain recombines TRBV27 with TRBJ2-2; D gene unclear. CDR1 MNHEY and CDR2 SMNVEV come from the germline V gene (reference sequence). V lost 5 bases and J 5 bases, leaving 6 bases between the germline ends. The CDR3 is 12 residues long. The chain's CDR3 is CASSLRTGELFF. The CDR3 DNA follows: TGTGCCAGCAGTCTCCGGACCGGGGAGCTGTTTTTT.

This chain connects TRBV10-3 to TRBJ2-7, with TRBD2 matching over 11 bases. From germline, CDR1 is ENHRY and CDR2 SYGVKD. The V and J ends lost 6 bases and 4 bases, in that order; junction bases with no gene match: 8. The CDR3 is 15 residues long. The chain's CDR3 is CAISGGASGGYEQYF. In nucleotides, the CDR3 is TGTGCCATCAGCGGGGGGGCTAGCGGGGGGTACGAGCAGTACTTC.

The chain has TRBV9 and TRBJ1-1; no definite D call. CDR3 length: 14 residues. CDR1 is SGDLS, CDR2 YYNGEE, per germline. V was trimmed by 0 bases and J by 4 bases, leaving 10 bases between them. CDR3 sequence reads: CASSVAGLGTEAFF. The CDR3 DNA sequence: TGTGCCAGCAGCGTAGCGGGGTTGGGCACTGAAGCTTTCTTT.

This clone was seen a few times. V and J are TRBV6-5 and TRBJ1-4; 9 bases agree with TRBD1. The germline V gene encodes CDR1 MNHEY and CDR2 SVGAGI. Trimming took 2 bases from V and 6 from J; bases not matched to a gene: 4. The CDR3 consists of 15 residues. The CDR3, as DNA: TGTGCCAGCAGTTACCACAGGGGGCGCGATGAAAAACTGTTTTTT. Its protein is CASSYHRGRDEKLFF.

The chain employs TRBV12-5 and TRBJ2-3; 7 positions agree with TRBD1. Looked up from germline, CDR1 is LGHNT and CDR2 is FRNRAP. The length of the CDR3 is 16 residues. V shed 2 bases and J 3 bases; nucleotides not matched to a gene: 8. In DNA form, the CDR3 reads TGTGCTAGTGGTTTGCCCTGGGACAGAGGGACAGATACGCAGTATTTT. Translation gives CASGLPWDRGTDTQYF.

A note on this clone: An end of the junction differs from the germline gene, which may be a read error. The CDR3 nucleotides are TGTGCCAGCAGCTCCGGGACTAGACCCAACAGCGGGGAGCTGTTTTTT. It is translated as CASSSGTRPNSGELFF. The chain carries TRBV11-2 and TRBJ2-2, with TRBD2 matching over 8 bases. The germline gives CDR1 SGHAT, CDR2 FQNNGV. The length of the CDR3 is 16 residues.

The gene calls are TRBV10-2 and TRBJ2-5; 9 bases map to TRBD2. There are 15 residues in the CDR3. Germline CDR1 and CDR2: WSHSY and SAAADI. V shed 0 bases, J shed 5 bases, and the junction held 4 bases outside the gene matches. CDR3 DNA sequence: TGCGCCAGCAGTGAGTCGGCTAGCGGGACGGAGACCCAGTACTTC. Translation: CASSESASGTETQYF.

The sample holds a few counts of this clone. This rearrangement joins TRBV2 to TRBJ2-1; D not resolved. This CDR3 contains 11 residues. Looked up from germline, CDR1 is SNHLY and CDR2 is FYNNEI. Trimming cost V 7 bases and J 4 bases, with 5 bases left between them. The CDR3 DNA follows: TGTGCCAGCATGCAGTACAATGAGCAGTTCTTC. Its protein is CASMQYNEQFF.

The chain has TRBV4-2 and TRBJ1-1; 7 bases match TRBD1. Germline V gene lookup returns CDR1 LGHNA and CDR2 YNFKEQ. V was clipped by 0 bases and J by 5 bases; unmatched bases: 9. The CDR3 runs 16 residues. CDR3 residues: CASSQDRHRGRTEAFF. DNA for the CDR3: TGTGCCAGCAGCCAAGATCGGCACAGGGGAAGAACTGAAGCTTTCTTT.

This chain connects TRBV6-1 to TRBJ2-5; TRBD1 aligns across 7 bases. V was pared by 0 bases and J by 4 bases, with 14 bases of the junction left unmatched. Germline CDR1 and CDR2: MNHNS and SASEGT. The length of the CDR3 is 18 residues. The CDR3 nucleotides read TGTGCCAGCAGTGAAGCGGGGTCCTCAGGGGGACCACGAGAGACCCAGTACTTC. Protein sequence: CASSEAGSSGGPRETQYF.

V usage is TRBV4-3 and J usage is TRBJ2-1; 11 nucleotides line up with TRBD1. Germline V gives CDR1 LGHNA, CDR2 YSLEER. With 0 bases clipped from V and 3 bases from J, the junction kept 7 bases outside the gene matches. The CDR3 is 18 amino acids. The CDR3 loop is CASSQDFSGTGGYNEQFF. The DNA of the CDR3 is TGCGCCAGCAGCCAAGATTTCTCCGGGACAGGGGGCTACAATGAGCAGTTCTTC.

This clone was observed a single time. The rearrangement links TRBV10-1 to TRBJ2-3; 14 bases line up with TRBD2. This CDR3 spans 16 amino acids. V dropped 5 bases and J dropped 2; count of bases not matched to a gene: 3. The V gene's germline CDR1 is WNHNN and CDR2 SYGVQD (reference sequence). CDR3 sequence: CASSRLAGGPTDTQYF. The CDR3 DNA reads TGCGCCAGCAGTAGACTAGCGGGAGGGCCCACAGATACGCAGTATTTT.

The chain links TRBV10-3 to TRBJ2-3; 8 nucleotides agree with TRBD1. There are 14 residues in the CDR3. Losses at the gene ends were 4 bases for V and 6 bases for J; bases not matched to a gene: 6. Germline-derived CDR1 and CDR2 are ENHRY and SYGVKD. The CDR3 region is CAISGTGTTDTQYF. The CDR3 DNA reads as TGTGCCATCAGTGGGACAGGGACAACGGATACGCAGTATTTT.

The CDR3 spells CASSVAGTGGGETQYF. CDR3 bases: TGTGCCAGCAGCGTAGCGGGTACAGGGGGCGGAGAGACCCAGTACTTC. The chain is built from TRBV9 and TRBJ2-5; 9 positions agree with TRBD1. Trimming cost V 0 bases and J 4 bases; bases outside gene matches: 7. This CDR3 region has 16 residues. Germline assignment: CDR1 SGDLS and CDR2 YYNGEE.